Described below is a single TCR beta chain sequence and its context. The sample originates from a study of patients and donors after allogeneic stem cell transplantation. MiXCR, run by TCRdb on the RT-PCR reads, gives a single entry per CDR3 protein. The sample yields about a million distinct CDR3 sequences, over 15% seen once. The clonotype comes from a human donor who was either an allogeneic HSCT recipient or a stem cell or donor lymphocyte infusion donor (not recorded which). It is not recorded whose cells these are; they may come from a transplant donor. The specimen sequenced was blood, either unsorted or a sorted T cell fraction (not recorded which).

CDR3 amino acids: CASSQGRTVEKLFF. CDR3 DNA: TGTGCCAGCAGTCAGGGAAGGACAGTTGAAAAACTGTTTTTT. The chain joins TRBV12-3 or TRBV12-4 to TRBJ1-4, with D maybe TRBD1 (6 bases). The CDR3 spans 14 residues. The V and J ends lost 5 bases and 7 bases respectively, with 14 bases between them.